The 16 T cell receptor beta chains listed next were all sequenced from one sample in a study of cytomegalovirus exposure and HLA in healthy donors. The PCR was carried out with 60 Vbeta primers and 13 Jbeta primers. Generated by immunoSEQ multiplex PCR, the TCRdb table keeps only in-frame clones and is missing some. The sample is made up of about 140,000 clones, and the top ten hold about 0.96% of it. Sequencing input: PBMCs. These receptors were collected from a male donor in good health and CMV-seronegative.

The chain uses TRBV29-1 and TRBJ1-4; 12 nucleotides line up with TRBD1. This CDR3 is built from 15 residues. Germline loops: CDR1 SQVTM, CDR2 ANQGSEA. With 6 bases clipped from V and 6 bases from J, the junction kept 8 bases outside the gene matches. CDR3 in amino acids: CSVGTGGAPDEKLFF. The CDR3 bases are TGCAGCGTGGGGACAGGGGGCGCCCCCGATGAAAAACTGTTTTTT.

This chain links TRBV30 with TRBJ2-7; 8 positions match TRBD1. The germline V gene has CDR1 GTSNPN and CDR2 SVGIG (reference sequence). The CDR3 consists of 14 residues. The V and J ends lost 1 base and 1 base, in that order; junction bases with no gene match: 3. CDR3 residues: CAWSAGGKSYEQYF. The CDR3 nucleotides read TGTGCCTGGAGTGCAGGGGGCAAATCCTACGAGCAGTACTTC.

Written as DNA, the CDR3 is TGTGCCAGTAGTATTCAAGCGGGGGCCTACAATGAGCAGTTCTTC. This encodes CASSIQAGAYNEQFF. The chain carries TRBV19 and TRBJ2-1, with 8 positions matching TRBD2. The CDR3 length is 15 residues. Germline loops: CDR1 LNHDA, CDR2 SQIVND (reference sequence). The J segment lost 2 bases and the V segment lost 3 bases, leaving 3 bases of the junction unmatched. The full variable domain, rest sourced from reference TRBV19 and TRBJ2-1, is DGGITQSPKYLFRKEGQNVTLSCEQNLNHDAMYWYRQDPGQGLRLIYYSQIVNDFQKGDIAEGYSVSREKKESFPLTVTSAQKNPTAFYLCASSIQAGAYNEQFFGPGTRLTVL.

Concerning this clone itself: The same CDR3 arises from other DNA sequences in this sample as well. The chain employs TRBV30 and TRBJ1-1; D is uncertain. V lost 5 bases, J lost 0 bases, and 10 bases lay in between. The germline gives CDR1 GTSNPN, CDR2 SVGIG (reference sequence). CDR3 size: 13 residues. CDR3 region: CAWSRGLNTEAFF. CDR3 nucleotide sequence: TGTGCCTGGTCGCGGGGTCTGAACACTGAAGCTTTCTTT.

CDR3 coding DNA: TGTGCCAGCAGTTTGATGAGGAGTTCTGGGGCCAACGTCCTGACTTTC. Translated: CASSLMRSSGANVLTF. The V call is TRBV28, the J call TRBJ2-6; D uncertain. The CDR3 sequence is 16 residues long. Trimming left V 3 bases short and J 1 base short, with 10 bases between. Germline CDR1 and CDR2: MDHEN and SYDVKM.

The CDR3 sequence is CASSPPRDRGLRPFTGELFF. The DNA of the CDR3 is TGTGCCAGCAGCCCACCCCGGGACAGGGGGCTAAGACCTTTCACCGGGGAGCTGTTTTTT. This sequence joins TRBV5-4 and TRBJ2-2; 12 bases map to TRBD1. This CDR3 region has 20 residues. With 4 bases clipped from V and 4 bases from J, the junction kept 17 bases outside the gene matches. Germline V gene data show CDR1 as SGHNT and CDR2 as YYREEE (reference sequence).

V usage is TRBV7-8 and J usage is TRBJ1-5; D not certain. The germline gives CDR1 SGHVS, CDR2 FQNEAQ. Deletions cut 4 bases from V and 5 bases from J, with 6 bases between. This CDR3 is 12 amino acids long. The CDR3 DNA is TGTGCCAGCAGCTCTTCAGATCAGCCCCAGCATTTT. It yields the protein CASSSSDQPQHF.

The CDR3 region is CASSLQGRSGELFF. The CDR3 nucleotides read TGCGCCAGCAGCTTACAGGGGCGGTCCGGGGAGCTGTTTTTT. The chain couples TRBV5-1 to TRBJ2-2; 7 bases are shared with TRBD1. CDR3 length: 14 residues. Germline CDR1 and CDR2: SGHRS and YFSETQ. The J segment lost 6 bases and the V segment lost 2 bases, leaving 4 bases of the junction unmatched.

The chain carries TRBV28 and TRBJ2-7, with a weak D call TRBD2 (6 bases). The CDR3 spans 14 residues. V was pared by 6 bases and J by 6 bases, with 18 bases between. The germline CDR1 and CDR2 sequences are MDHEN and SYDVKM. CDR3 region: CASSPNGGFLEQYF. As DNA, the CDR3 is TGTGCCAGCAGCCCCAACGGGGGTTTCCTCGAGCAGTACTTC. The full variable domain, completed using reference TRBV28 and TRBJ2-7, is DVKVTQSSRYLVKRTGEKVFLECVQDMDHENMFWYRQDPGLGLRLIYFSYDVKMKEKGDIPEGYSVSREKKERFSLILESASTNQTSMYLCASSPNGGFLEQYFGPGTRLTVT.

The CDR3 region is CASSFLWTGTYEQYF. DNA for the CDR3: TGTGCCAGCAGTTTTCTCTGGACAGGGACCTACGAGCAGTACTTC. The V call is TRBV27, the J call TRBJ2-7; 8 bases fit TRBD1. The CDR3 extends over 15 amino acids. With V trimmed by 3 bases and J by 2 bases, 6 bases remained unmatched. Germline CDR1 and CDR2: MNHEY and SMNVEV (reference sequence).

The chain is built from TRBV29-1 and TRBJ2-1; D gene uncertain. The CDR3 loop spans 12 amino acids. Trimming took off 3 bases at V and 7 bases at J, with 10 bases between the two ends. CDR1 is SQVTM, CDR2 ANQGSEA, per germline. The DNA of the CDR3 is TGCAGCGTTGAGCCACGGCGGAATGAGCAGTTCTTC. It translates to CSVEPRRNEQFF.

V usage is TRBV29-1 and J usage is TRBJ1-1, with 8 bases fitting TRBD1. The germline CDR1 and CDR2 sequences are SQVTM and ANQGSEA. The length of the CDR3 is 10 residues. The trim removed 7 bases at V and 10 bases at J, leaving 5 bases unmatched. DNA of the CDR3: TGCAGCGGCGGACAGGGAACAGCTTTCTTT. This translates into CSGGQGTAFF.

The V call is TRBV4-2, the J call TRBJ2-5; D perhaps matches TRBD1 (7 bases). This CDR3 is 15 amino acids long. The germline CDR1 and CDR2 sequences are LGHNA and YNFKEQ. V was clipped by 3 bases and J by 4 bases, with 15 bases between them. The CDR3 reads CASSQGSEGAETQYF. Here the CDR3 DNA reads TGTGCCAGCAGCCAGGGGTCGGAGGGGGCAGAGACCCAGTACTTC.

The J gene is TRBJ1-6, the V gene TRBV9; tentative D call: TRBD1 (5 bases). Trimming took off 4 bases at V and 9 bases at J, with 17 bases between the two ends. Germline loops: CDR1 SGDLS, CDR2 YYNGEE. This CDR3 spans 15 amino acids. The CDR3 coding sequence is TGTGCCAGCAGCCCCGATGGGGGGGTAGGTTCACCCCTCCACTTT. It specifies CASSPDGGVGSPLHF. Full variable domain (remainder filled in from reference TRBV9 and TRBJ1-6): DSGVTQTPKHLITATGQRVTLRCSPRSGDLSVYWYQQSLDQGLQFLIQYYNGEERAKGNILERFSAQQFPDLHSELNLSSLELGDSALYFCASSPDGGVGSPLHFGNGTRLTVT.

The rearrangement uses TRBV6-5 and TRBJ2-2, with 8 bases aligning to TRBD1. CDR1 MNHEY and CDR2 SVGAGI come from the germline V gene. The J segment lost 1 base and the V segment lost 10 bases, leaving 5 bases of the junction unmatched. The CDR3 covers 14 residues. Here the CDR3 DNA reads TGTGCCACCCATGGACAGGGGAACACCGGGGAGCTGTTTTTT. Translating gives CATHGQGNTGELFF.

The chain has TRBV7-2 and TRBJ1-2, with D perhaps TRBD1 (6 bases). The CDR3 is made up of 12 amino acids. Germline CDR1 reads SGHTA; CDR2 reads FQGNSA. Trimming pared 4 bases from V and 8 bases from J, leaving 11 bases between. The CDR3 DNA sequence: TGTGCCAGCAGCTACACAGGGCTAGGCTACACCTTC. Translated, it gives CASSYTGLGYTF.